Below are 26 T cell receptor beta chains sequenced from a single sample in a study of cytomegalovirus exposure and HLA in healthy donors. Assay used: immunoSEQ multiplex PCR; TCRdb lists only in-frame clones, some missing. The sample shows over 200,000 clones, around 87% of them seen only once. Sequences were obtained from PBMCs. The receptors here all came from a woman aged 18-29 years in good health and CMV-seropositive.

The V call is TRBV28, the J call TRBJ2-3; D might be TRBD2 (6 bases). The CDR3 extends over 15 amino acids. CDR1 and CDR2 from the germline V gene are MDHEN and SYDVKM. The germline V and J ends were trimmed by 6 bases and 1 base, with 14 bases remaining between them. CDR3 sequence reads: CASSSRASGTDTQYF. CDR3 DNA sequence: TGTGCCAGCAGCTCAAGGGCTAGCGGCACAGATACGCAGTATTTT.

This clone was counted ten times or more. The rearrangement joins TRBV2 to TRBJ2-5, with TRBD2 matching over 14 bases. Germline V CDR1 and CDR2: SNHLY, FYNNEI. The CDR3 has 15 residues. The V segment lost 6 bases and the J segment 4 bases; nucleotides outside the gene matches: 4. The DNA for the CDR3 is TGTGCCAGCAGGGGACTAGCGGGAGAGTCAGAGACCCAGTACTTC. It specifies CASRGLAGESETQYF.

The rearrangement joins TRBV4-1 to TRBJ2-7; 7 nucleotides line up with TRBD2. Germline CDR1 reads MGHRA; CDR2 reads YSYEKL. The CDR3 is 16 residues long. V was pared by 3 bases and J by 1 base, with 9 bases of the junction left unmatched. CDR3 protein: CASSHHSSGPSYEQYF. CDR3 DNA: TGCGCCAGCAGCCACCACTCTAGCGGACCTTCCTACGAGCAGTACTTC.

The chain employs TRBV28 and TRBJ2-6; D remains ambiguous. This CDR3 is 14 amino acids long. CDR1 is MDHEN and CDR2 is SYDVKM in the germline V gene. V lost 4 bases and J lost 4, with 8 bases in between. DNA for the CDR3: TGTGCCAGCAGTTATCCTGCGGGGGCCAACGTCCTGACTTTC. Its translation is CASSYPAGANVLTF.

The chain has TRBV2 and TRBJ2-3; perhaps TRBD2 as D (6 bases). From germline, CDR1 is SNHLY and CDR2 FYNNEI. V was trimmed by 7 bases and J by 1 base, leaving 12 bases between them. CDR3 length: 14 amino acids. The CDR3 loop is CASTGTGGTDTQYF. CDR3 in DNA: TGTGCCAGCACCGGGACTGGGGGCACAGATACGCAGTATTTT. Drawing the rest from reference TRBV2 and TRBJ2-3, the complete variable domain is EPEVTQTPSHQVTQMGQEVILRCVPISNHLYFYWYRQILGQKVEFLVSFYNNEISEKSEIFDDQFSVERPDGSNFTLKIRSTKLEDSAMYFCASTGTGGTDTQYFGPGTRLTVL.

The chain combines TRBV27 with TRBJ2-7; TRBD1 is a possible D gene (6 bases). This CDR3 comprises 11 residues. V lost 3 bases to trimming and J lost 11 bases, with 11 bases between them. Germline V gene data show CDR1 as MNHEY and CDR2 as SMNVEV (reference sequence). The CDR3 nucleotides are TGTGCCAGCAGTTTGGGGACAAAGGAGTACTTC. Translating gives CASSLGTKEYF.

Here the CDR3 reads CASSVGQEYGYTF. Written as DNA, the CDR3 is TGTGCCAGCAGCGTGGGACAGGAGTACGGCTACACCTTC. The chain employs TRBV9 and TRBJ1-2, with TRBD1 identical over 8 bases. Germline V gene data show CDR1 as SGDLS and CDR2 as YYNGEE. CDR3 size: 13 residues. Trimming removed 2 bases from V and 8 bases from J; junction bases left unmatched: 5.

This clone was seen a single time. V gene TRBV5-1 combines with J gene TRBJ2-1; D unclear. Trimming pared 4 bases from V and 0 bases from J, leaving 11 bases between. Germline V gene sequence: CDR1 SGHRS, CDR2 YFSETQ. The CDR3 covers 15 residues. The CDR3 is CASSHSRSSYNEQFF. Written as DNA, the CDR3 is TGCGCCAGCAGCCACTCGCGAAGCTCCTACAATGAGCAGTTCTTC.

The gene calls are TRBV6-5 and TRBJ1-2, with D possibly TRBD1 on 6 matching bases. Germline V gives CDR1 MNHEY, CDR2 SVGAGI. Trimming took 6 bases from V and 5 from J, leaving 19 bases between them. The CDR3 runs to 15 residues. The CDR3 is CASSVTGNKLYGYTF. CDR3 nucleotide sequence: TGTGCCAGCAGCGTTACAGGGAACAAGTTGTATGGCTACACCTTC.

This sequence joins TRBV27 and TRBJ1-2, with TRBD1 as a possible D gene (5 bases). V lost 5 bases and J 3 bases, leaving 16 bases between the germline ends. The V gene's germline CDR1 is MNHEY and CDR2 SMNVEV (reference sequence). CDR3 length: 15 amino acids. CDR3 sequence reads: CASSPETTDHYGYTF. CDR3 in DNA: TGTGCCAGCAGTCCGGAAACGACAGACCACTATGGCTACACCTTC.

The CDR3 region is CASSVGPSNTEAFF. The CDR3 DNA sequence: TGTGCCAGCAGCGTGGGGCCGTCGAACACTGAAGCTTTCTTT. V gene TRBV9 combines with J gene TRBJ1-1; D possibly corresponds to TRBD1 (5 bases). CDR1 and CDR2 (germline): SGDLS, YYNGEE. This CDR3 spans 14 amino acids. With 2 bases removed from V and 1 base from J, the gap between germline ends came to 9 bases.

The rearrangement joins TRBV28 to TRBJ2-7, with D perhaps TRBD2 (5 bases). The CDR3 is made up of 14 amino acids. The V and J ends lost 7 bases and 1 base respectively, with 14 bases between them. Germline values: CDR1 MDHEN, CDR2 SYDVKM. The CDR3 spells CASTDGDFSYEQYF. In DNA form, the CDR3 reads TGTGCCAGCACCGACGGGGATTTTTCCTACGAGCAGTACTTC.

The chain is built from TRBV7-9 and TRBJ2-1; weak D call: TRBD2 (6 bases). V lost 0 bases, J lost 8 bases, and 8 bases lay in between. Germline CDR1 and CDR2: SEHNR and FQNEAQ (reference sequence). The length of the CDR3 is 13 residues. DNA of the CDR3: TGTGCCAGCAGCTTAGCGCGGGGAGATGAGCAGTTCTTC. Amino acids: CASSLARGDEQFF.

CDR3 in amino acids: CASSTRGYGYTF. In nucleotides, the CDR3 is TGTGCCAGCAGTACCCGGGGGTATGGCTACACCTTC. This sequence joins TRBV6-5 and TRBJ1-2, with a weak D call TRBD1 (5 bases). Deletions cut 5 bases from V and 5 bases from J, with 9 bases between. Germline V gene sequence: CDR1 MNHEY, CDR2 SVGAGI. The CDR3 runs to 12 residues.

The chain is built from TRBV25-1 and TRBJ2-5, with 9 nucleotides matching TRBD1. From germline, CDR1 is MGHDK and CDR2 SYGVNS. Losses at the gene ends were 4 bases for V and 2 bases for J; bases not matched to a gene: 8. This CDR3 comprises 16 residues. CDR3: CASSAQGQGIQETQYF. DNA of the CDR3: TGTGCCAGCAGTGCCCAAGGACAGGGGATACAAGAGACCCAGTACTTC.

This chain connects TRBV30 to TRBJ2-1; 9 bases align to TRBD1. The germline gives CDR1 GTSNPN, CDR2 SVGIG (reference sequence). The V and J ends lost 3 bases and 7 bases, in that order; junction bases with no gene match: 10. CDR3 length: 15 residues. CDR3: CAWSVTGGGWNEQFF. Here the CDR3 DNA reads TGTGCCTGGAGCGTAACAGGGGGCGGGTGGAATGAGCAGTTCTTC.

The gene calls are TRBV5-1 and TRBJ1-1; unclear D gene. The CDR3 sequence is 14 residues long. V was cut by 0 bases and J by 3 bases, with 9 bases left in between. Germline lookup yields CDR1 SGHRS and CDR2 YFSETQ. The CDR3 nucleotides are TGCGCCAGCAGCTTGGCAGAGGGATACACTGAAGCTTTCTTT. Amino acid sequence: CASSLAEGYTEAFF. The full variable domain, completed using reference TRBV5-1 and TRBJ1-1, is KAGVTQTPRYLIKTRGQQVTLSCSPISGHRSVSWYQQTPGQGLQFLFEYFSETQRNKGNFPGRFSGRQFSNSRSEMNVSTLELGDSALYLCASSLAEGYTEAFFGQGTRLTVV.

The genes are TRBV5-5 and TRBJ1-2, with D possibly matching TRBD1 (5 bases). CDR3 length: 14 residues. V was clipped by 2 bases and J by 3 bases, with 11 bases between them. In germline, CDR1 is SGHKS, CDR2 YYEKEE (reference sequence). The CDR3 protein is CASSFIQGDYGYTF. In DNA, the CDR3 is TGTGCCAGCAGCTTCATCCAGGGTGACTATGGCTACACCTTC.

This clone came up once. The chain employs TRBV27 and TRBJ2-7; 10 bases fit TRBD1. V lost 9 bases, J lost 7 bases, and 12 bases stayed unmatched. Germline V gives CDR1 MNHEY, CDR2 SMNVEV (reference sequence). This CDR3 spans 14 amino acids. CDR3 in DNA: TGTGCCAGTTCCGGGACAGGGGTAAAGCGAGAGCAGTACTTC. It yields the protein CASSGTGVKREQYF.

The chain carries TRBV14 and TRBJ2-7; 10 bases are a match to TRBD2. Germline CDR1 reads SGHDN; CDR2 reads FVKESK. The V segment lost 2 bases and the J segment 4 bases; nucleotides outside the gene matches: 5. This CDR3 comprises 15 residues. The CDR3 nucleotides read TGTGCCAGCAGCCAAACCACTAGCGGGAATTACGAGCAGTACTTC. It is translated as CASSQTTSGNYEQYF.

The chain carries TRBV15 and TRBJ1-2, with D maybe TRBD1 (5 bases). Looked up from germline, CDR1 is LNHNV and CDR2 is YYDKDF (reference sequence). The CDR3 is made up of 15 amino acids. Trimming took 0 bases from V and 4 from J, leaving 12 bases between them. CDR3 sequence reads: CATSRDLPDTYGYTF. CDR3 DNA sequence: TGTGCCACCAGCAGAGATCTCCCGGACACCTATGGCTACACCTTC.

V usage is TRBV9 and J usage is TRBJ1-3; D uncertain. The CDR3 has 16 residues. From germline, CDR1 is SGDLS and CDR2 YYNGEE. Trimming shortened V by 0 bases and J by 2 bases, and 12 bases separated the two germline ends. This CDR3 is CASSVDIQEAGNTIYF. CDR3 bases: TGTGCCAGCAGCGTAGACATCCAGGAGGCTGGAAACACCATATATTTT.

CDR3 sequence reads: CASSYSGGWDEQYF. CDR3 nucleotides: TGTGCCAGCAGTTACTCCGGGGGTTGGGACGAGCAGTACTTC. V gene TRBV6-5 combines with J gene TRBJ2-7; possibly TRBD2 for D (6 bases). The V end lost 0 bases, the J end lost 5 bases, and 11 bases lay between the germline ends. The CDR3 covers 14 residues. CDR1 is MNHEY and CDR2 is SVGAGI in the germline V gene.

The CDR3 DNA reads as TGTGCCAGCAGCGACGGGATAAGACAGTTCTTC. This gives the protein CASSDGIRQFF. The rearrangement links TRBV28 to TRBJ2-1; D perhaps matches TRBD2 (5 bases). This CDR3 is 11 amino acids long. Per germline, CDR1 MDHEN and CDR2 SYDVKM. Trimming left V 6 bases short and J 13 bases short, with 13 bases between.

This clone has only a few counts. A read error is likely, as this CDR3 ends without the conserved phenylalanine or tryptophan. The limits of the CDR3 on the DNA are not certain, so only TCRdb's listed CDR3 is given. CDR3 residues: CARPPLDRGRP. The chain recombines TRBV27 with TRBJ2-7; TRBD1 is the table's D call, not checked against the DNA. Germline V gene data show CDR1 as MNHEY and CDR2 as SMNVEV (reference sequence). The CDR3 comprises 11 residues, both ends counted.

In this sample, this clone turned up once. V gene TRBV4-2 combines with J gene TRBJ2-2, with D perhaps matching TRBD1 (5 bases). Germline loops: CDR1 LGHNA, CDR2 YNFKEQ. Trimming took off 0 bases at V and 8 bases at J, with 25 bases between the two ends. CDR3 length: 19 residues. Written as DNA, the CDR3 is TGTGCCAGCAGCCAAGAGTACGTAAGAAGCCAGGGATCGAAAGGGGAGCTGTTTTTT. Protein sequence: CASSQEYVRSQGSKGELFF.